This TCR beta chain was recovered during a study of graft-versus-host responses after intestinal transplantation (dated by TCRdb to the early 2020s). For the wider study: The transplants that recipients got were multivisceral, liver-intestinal, or isolated intestinal. Anti-thymocyte globulin induction was given to all recipients, followed by maintenance tacrolimus and steroids for 2 to 4 years. Bulk TCR-beta CDR3 sequencing was used to track graft-versus-host and host-versus-graft alloreactive T cell clones in the graft, circulation and bone marrow after intestinal transplantation. Alloreactive clones were identified by sequencing pre-transplant mixed lymphocyte reaction products and comparing them with unstimulated pre-transplant donor and recipient T cells. Of the 20 to 25 intestinal transplant recipients enrolled in the cohort, one of whom was a retransplant, 3 patients without pretransplant specimens were excluded. A peak of at least 4% donor T cells among recipient peripheral blood mononuclear cells was the definition used for donor T cell macrochimerism. Samples from a few later patients were sequenced in-house on an Illumina MiSeq with MiXCR processing rather than by the commercial service.

From the cysteine up to the phenylalanine, the CDR3 has a length of 15 residues. Only CDR3 DNA is held: 45 bases, read in frame from base 1. Looking up the germline V gene (reference sequence) yields CDR1 SGHNT and CDR2 YYREEE. The junction shows trimming of 4 bases on V and 6 bases on J, and the gene matches do not reach 4 bases of it. The library was built by means of the immunoSEQ multiplex PCR assay. Adaptive Biotechnologies carried out high-throughput TCR-beta CDR3 sequencing of genomic DNA for most patients. Per the authors' processing: Adaptive's ImmunoSEQ software was the source of the TCR sequencing data for 15 to 20 patients, while a few other patients were processed with MiXCR and VDJtools. CDR3 nucleotide sequences shared between donor and recipient were removed because their origin could not be assigned. To count as alloreactive, a clone needed at least 2-fold expansion over unstimulated cells and a minimum CFSE-low frequency of 0.002% (template counts) or 0.001% (read counts). A clone was considered mappable if detected in the sequenced pre-transplant spleen, lymph node, or MLR CFSE-low populations of the donor or recipient. The cumulative frequency of alloreactive clones was calculated as a percentage of all sequences, weighted by copy number. This is the immuneACCESS table as TCRdb keeps it, with only in-frame sequences that have V and J called. A part of the clones is gone; compared with another copy, unresolved V genes explain less than half, and the rest is unexplained. The V and J calls and clone size are taken from that table; D and trimming were inferred from the DNA. In all, the sample holds around 37,000 clones, and approximately 90% of those were seen once. Of the sample, under 20% is held by the ten largest clones.

To isolate intraepithelial and lamina propria lymphocytes from graft specimens, dithiothreitol, EDTA incubations and collagenase D digestion were used. Bulk TCR-beta sequencing was performed on serial intestinal graft biopsy specimens collected as late as 600 days after transplant. Turning to this clone: Its cognate antigen has yet to be identified. It has no much larger one-base neighbor in the sample; base qualities were not kept.

The investigation overall reported the following: The relatively low number and heterogeneity of intestinal transplant patients limited the conclusions. In the allografts of patients with donor T cell macrochimerism, GvH to HvG T cell clonal ratios were high. Early after transplant, declines in HvG clones were associated with peak levels of circulating GvH clones. GvH clones were detected in recipient bone marrow, and some appeared earlier in ileal mucosa or blood, consistent with an intestinal mucosal origin.

The TCR sequence derives from a human patient who received an intestinal transplant, so some T cells may come from the graft donor. This chain is built from TRBV5-4 and TRBJ2-1; 13 bases in between match TRBD2. The sample here was ileum tissue, taken around 190 days after intestinal transplant. At the DNA level, the sequence is TGTGCCAGCAGCGAACTAGCGGGGGGGCGCAATGAGCAGTTCTTC. Its coded protein is CASSELAGGRNEQFF.